These T cell receptor beta chains were read from a single sample in a study of regulatory T cells in long-lasting Graves disease. TCRdb passed the multiplex PCR reads through MiXCR, listing each CDR3 protein once. The table records around 400,000 distinct CDR3 sequences, roughly 25% of them present only once. The sample was peripheral blood mononuclear cells (PBMCs), taken when the disease was refractory, from a patient treated with antithyroid drugs. These TCRs come from a woman aged 40-49 years with Graves disease. Each CDR3 is given with its conserved first and last residue. Each record gives: CDR3 length, J gene, clone size, V gene, D gene, CDR3 DNA, CDR3 protein. The D gene is left open where the match is weak. Rows may omit the clone size; those that give it use once, few, many or a size class.

cdr3_length: 15; j_call: TRBJ2-2; clone_size: -; v_call: TRBV6-2/TRBV6-3; d_call: -; cdr3_nt: TGTGCCAGCAAGTTCGATAGCGCGGGCACCGGGGAGCTGTTTTTT; cdr3_aa: CASKFDSAGTGELFF
cdr3_length: 13; j_call: TRBJ2-7; clone_size: -; v_call: TRBV20-1; d_call: -; cdr3_nt: TGCAGTGCCAGTACTGGGACAAACTACGAGCAATACTTC; cdr3_aa: CSASTGTNYEQYF
cdr3_length: 15; j_call: TRBJ1-5; clone_size: few; v_call: TRBV10-1; d_call: -; cdr3_nt: TGCGCCAGCAGCGAACAGGGAGGTTGTAATCAGCCCCAGCATTTT; cdr3_aa: CASSEQGGCNQPQHF
cdr3_length: 16; j_call: TRBJ2-5; clone_size: few; v_call: TRBV7-2; d_call: -; cdr3_nt: TGTGCCAGCAGCTTAGGCTCGACCCTCGGGGAAAAGACCCAGTACTTC; cdr3_aa: CASSLGSTLGEKTQYF
cdr3_length: 15; j_call: TRBJ2-5; clone_size: many; v_call: TRBV7-2; d_call: TRBD2; cdr3_nt: TGTGCCAGCAGCAGAACTAGCGGGCTACAAGAGACCCAGTACTTC; cdr3_aa: CASSRTSGLQETQYF
cdr3_length: 13; j_call: TRBJ1-4; clone_size: -; v_call: TRBV20-1; d_call: -; cdr3_nt: TGCAGTGCCAGATTGGTGGCCCCCGAAAAACTGTTTTTT; cdr3_aa: CSARLVAPEKLFF
cdr3_length: 15; j_call: TRBJ2-7; clone_size: many; v_call: TRBV6-1; d_call: -; cdr3_nt: TGTGCCAGCTCGTCGCAGGGGCGGAACTCCTACGAGCAGTACTTC; cdr3_aa: CASSSQGRNSYEQYF
cdr3_length: 13; j_call: TRBJ2-5; clone_size: many; v_call: TRBV28; d_call: -; cdr3_nt: TGTGCCAGCAGCGTTGGGTACCGCGGGACCCAGTACTTC; cdr3_aa: CASSVGYRGTQYF
cdr3_length: 16; j_call: TRBJ2-1; clone_size: -; v_call: TRBV11-3; d_call: TRBD2; cdr3_nt: TGTGCCAGCAGCCCCAAGCGGCGGGGGTCCTACAATGAGCAGTTCTTC; cdr3_aa: CASSPKRRGSYNEQFF
cdr3_length: 15; j_call: TRBJ1-5; clone_size: -; v_call: TRBV20-1; d_call: TRBD1; cdr3_nt: TGCAGTGCTAGAGTGGGGACAGGGTCCAATCAGCCCCAGCATTTT; cdr3_aa: CSARVGTGSNQPQHF
cdr3_length: 15; j_call: TRBJ2-1; clone_size: -; v_call: TRBV7-9; d_call: -; cdr3_nt: TGTGCCAGCAGCCCCGGACCAGTCGATGGCGATGAGCAGTTCTTC; cdr3_aa: CASSPGPVDGDEQFF
cdr3_length: 11; j_call: TRBJ2-7; clone_size: many; v_call: TRBV6-1; d_call: -; cdr3_nt: TGTGCCAGCAGTGAGGGGGACGAGCAGTACTTC; cdr3_aa: CASSEGDEQYF
cdr3_length: 15; j_call: TRBJ1-6; clone_size: many; v_call: TRBV2; d_call: TRBD1; cdr3_nt: TGTGCCAGCAGTGGGGACAGTGGAAATAATTCACCCCTCCACTTT; cdr3_aa: CASSGDSGNNSPLHF
cdr3_length: 16; j_call: TRBJ2-5; clone_size: -; v_call: TRBV6-5; d_call: -; cdr3_nt: TGTGCCAGCAGTTACTCGATCGCTGCGGGCCGGGAGACCCAGTACTTC; cdr3_aa: CASSYSIAAGRETQYF
cdr3_length: 11; j_call: TRBJ2-1; clone_size: -; v_call: TRBV20-1; d_call: -; cdr3_nt: TGCAGTGCTCTGCAGTTCAATGAGCAGTTCTTC; cdr3_aa: CSALQFNEQFF
cdr3_length: 16; j_call: TRBJ2-7; clone_size: many; v_call: TRBV15; d_call: -; cdr3_nt: TGTGCCACCAGCAGAGATTCGTGGTGGCGGGATGTCGAGCAGTACTTC; cdr3_aa: CATSRDSWWRDVEQYF
cdr3_length: 14; j_call: TRBJ2-1; clone_size: -; v_call: TRBV3-1; d_call: -; cdr3_nt: TGTGCCAGCAGCCAAGGAGCTCGGGGCAATGAGCAGTTCTTC; cdr3_aa: CASSQGARGNEQFF
cdr3_length: 14; j_call: TRBJ1-1; clone_size: few; v_call: TRBV6-2/TRBV6-3; d_call: -; cdr3_nt: TGTGCCAGCAGTTACGGGGGCACGCTAACTGAAGCTTTCTTT; cdr3_aa: CASSYGGTLTEAFF
cdr3_length: 17; j_call: TRBJ2-4; clone_size: few; v_call: TRBV20-1; d_call: TRBD2; cdr3_nt: TGCAGTGCTAGTGCGGGGAGACTTAGCGGGAGGGAGGACATTCAGTACTTC; cdr3_aa: CSASAGRLSGREDIQYF
cdr3_length: 12; j_call: TRBJ1-2; clone_size: few; v_call: TRBV7-2; d_call: -; cdr3_nt: TGTGCCAGCAGCTTAGGATTCGATGGCTACACCTTC; cdr3_aa: CASSLGFDGYTF
cdr3_length: 15; j_call: TRBJ2-7; clone_size: many; v_call: TRBV27; d_call: TRBD2; cdr3_nt: TGTGCCAGCAGTTTATCCAGCGGGAGATCCTACGAGCAGTACTTC; cdr3_aa: CASSLSSGRSYEQYF
cdr3_length: 12; j_call: TRBJ1-4; clone_size: many; v_call: TRBV2; d_call: -; cdr3_nt: TGTGCCATCAGGGACGATCGCGAAAAACTGTTTTTT; cdr3_aa: CAIRDDREKLFF
cdr3_length: 14; j_call: TRBJ1-4; clone_size: many; v_call: TRBV13; d_call: -; cdr3_nt: TGTGCCAGCAGCTCTCCGGACGGACCCCGAAAACTGTTTTTT; cdr3_aa: CASSSPDGPRKLFF
cdr3_length: 14; j_call: TRBJ2-5; clone_size: few; v_call: TRBV19; d_call: TRBD1; cdr3_nt: TGTGCCGAAGGACAGGGACCGTACCAAGAGACCCAGTACTTC; cdr3_aa: CAEGQGPYQETQYF
cdr3_length: 21; j_call: TRBJ2-2; clone_size: many; v_call: TRBV28; d_call: TRBD2; cdr3_nt: TGTGCCAGCAGCCCTGACACCGGGACTAGCGGATATCCTGGCACCTCCGGGGAGCTGTTTTTT; cdr3_aa: CASSPDTGTSGYPGTSGELFF
cdr3_length: 16; j_call: TRBJ2-5; clone_size: many; v_call: TRBV6-2/TRBV6-3; d_call: TRBD1; cdr3_nt: TGTGCCAGCAGTTACACCGTGGGACAGGGGTTGGAGACCCAGTACTTC; cdr3_aa: CASSYTVGQGLETQYF